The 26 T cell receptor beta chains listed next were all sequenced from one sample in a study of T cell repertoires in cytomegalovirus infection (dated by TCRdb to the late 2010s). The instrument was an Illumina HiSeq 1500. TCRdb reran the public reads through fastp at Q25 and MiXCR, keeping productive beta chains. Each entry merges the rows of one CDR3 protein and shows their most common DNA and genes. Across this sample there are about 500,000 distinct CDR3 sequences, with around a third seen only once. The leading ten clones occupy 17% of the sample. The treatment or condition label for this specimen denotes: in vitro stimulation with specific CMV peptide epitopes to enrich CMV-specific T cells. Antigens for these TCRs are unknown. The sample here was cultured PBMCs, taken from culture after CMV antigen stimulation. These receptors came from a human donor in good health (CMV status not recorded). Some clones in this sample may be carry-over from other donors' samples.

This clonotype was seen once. In DNA, the CDR3 is TGTGCCAGTAGTATCGGGTACTCCTACGAGCAGTACTTC. It yields the protein CASSIGYSYEQYF. This chain connects TRBV19 to TRBJ2-7; D remains ambiguous. The CDR3 loop spans 13 amino acids. V was trimmed by 3 bases and J by 0 bases, leaving 6 bases between them. From germline, CDR1 is LNHDA and CDR2 SQIVND (reference sequence). Supplemented by reference TRBV19 and TRBJ2-7, the full variable domain reads DGGITQSPKYLFRKEGQNVTLSCEQNLNHDAMYWYRQDPGQGLRLIYYSQIVNDFQKGDIAEGYSVSREKKESFPLTVTSAQKNPTAFYLCASSIGYSYEQYFGPGTRLTVT.

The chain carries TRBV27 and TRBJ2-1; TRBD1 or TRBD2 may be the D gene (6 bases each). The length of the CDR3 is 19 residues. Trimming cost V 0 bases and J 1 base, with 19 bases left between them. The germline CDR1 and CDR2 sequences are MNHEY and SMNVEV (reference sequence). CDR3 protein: CASSLSEGTTPMSYNEQFF. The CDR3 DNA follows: TGTGCCAGCAGTTTATCGGAGGGGACAACGCCCATGTCCTACAATGAGCAGTTCTTC.

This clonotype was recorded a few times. The CDR3: CAISETGLFNNEQFF. The CDR3 bases are TGTGCCATCAGTGAAACGGGACTTTTTAACAATGAGCAGTTCTTC. This chain connects TRBV10-3 to TRBJ2-1; a possible D gene is TRBD2 (6 bases). The CDR3 is 15 amino acids. Germline assignment: CDR1 ENHRY and CDR2 SYGVKD. V lost 3 bases and J 5 bases, leaving 14 bases between the germline ends.

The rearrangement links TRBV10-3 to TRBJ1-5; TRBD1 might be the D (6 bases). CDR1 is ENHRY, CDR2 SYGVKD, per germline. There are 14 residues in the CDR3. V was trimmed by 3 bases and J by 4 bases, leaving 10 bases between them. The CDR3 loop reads CAISDLGANQPQHF. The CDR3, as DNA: TGTGCCATCAGTGACTTGGGGGCTAATCAGCCCCAGCATTTT.

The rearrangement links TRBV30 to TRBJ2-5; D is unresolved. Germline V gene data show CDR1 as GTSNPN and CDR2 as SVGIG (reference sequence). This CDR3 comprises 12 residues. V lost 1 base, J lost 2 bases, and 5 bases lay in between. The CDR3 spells CAWSARQETQYF. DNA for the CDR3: TGTGCCTGGAGTGCTAGGCAAGAGACCCAGTACTTC.

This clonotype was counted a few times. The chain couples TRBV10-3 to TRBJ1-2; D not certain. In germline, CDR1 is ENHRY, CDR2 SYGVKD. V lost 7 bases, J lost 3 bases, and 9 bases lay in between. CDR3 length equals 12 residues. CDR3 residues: CAINVEDYGYTF. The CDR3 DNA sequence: TGTGCCATCAACGTAGAGGACTATGGCTACACCTTC.

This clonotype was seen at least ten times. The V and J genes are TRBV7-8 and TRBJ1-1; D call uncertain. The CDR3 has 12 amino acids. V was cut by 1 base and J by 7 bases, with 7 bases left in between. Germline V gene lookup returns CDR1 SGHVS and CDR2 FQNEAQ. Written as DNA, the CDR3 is TGTGCCAGCAGCTTAGGAGCCCTTGAAGCTTTCTTT. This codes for CASSLGALEAFF.

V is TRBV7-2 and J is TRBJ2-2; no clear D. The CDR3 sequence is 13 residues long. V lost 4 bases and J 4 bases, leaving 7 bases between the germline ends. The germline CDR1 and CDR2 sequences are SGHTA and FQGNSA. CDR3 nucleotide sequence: TGTGCCAGCAGCTATTATTTCACCGGGGAGCTGTTTTTT. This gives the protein CASSYYFTGELFF.

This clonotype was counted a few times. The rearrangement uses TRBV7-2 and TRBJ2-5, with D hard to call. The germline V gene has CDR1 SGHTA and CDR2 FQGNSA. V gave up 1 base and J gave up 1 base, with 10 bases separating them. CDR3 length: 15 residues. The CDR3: CASSLVPASQETQYF. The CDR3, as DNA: TGTGCCAGCAGCTTAGTACCGGCTTCCCAAGAGACCCAGTACTTC. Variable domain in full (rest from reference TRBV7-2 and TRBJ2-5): GAGVSQSPSNKVTEKGKDVELRCDPISGHTALYWYRQSLGQGLEFLIYFQGNSAPDKSGLPSDRFSAERTGGSVSTLTIQRTQQEDSAVYLCASSLVPASQETQYFGPGTRLLVL.

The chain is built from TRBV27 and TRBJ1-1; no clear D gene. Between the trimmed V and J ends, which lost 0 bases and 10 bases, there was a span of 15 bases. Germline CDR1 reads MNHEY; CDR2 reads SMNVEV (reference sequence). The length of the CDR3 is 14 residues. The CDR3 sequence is CASSLSQEYGRAFF. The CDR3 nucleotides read TGTGCCAGCAGTTTATCTCAGGAATACGGTAGAGCTTTCTTT.

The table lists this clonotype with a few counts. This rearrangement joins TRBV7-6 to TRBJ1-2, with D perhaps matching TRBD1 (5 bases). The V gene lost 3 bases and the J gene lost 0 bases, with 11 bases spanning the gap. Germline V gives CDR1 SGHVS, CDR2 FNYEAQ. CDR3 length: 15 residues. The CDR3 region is CASSFGQTPNYGYTF. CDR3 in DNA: TGTGCCAGCAGCTTTGGACAAACCCCTAACTATGGCTACACCTTC.

This CDR3 reads CASRVPGTSMSAGVYF. The CDR3 DNA sequence: TGTGCCAGCAGGGTCCCCGGGACTAGTATGTCGGCGGGCGTGTACTTC. The V gene is TRBV6-2 or TRBV6-3, the J gene TRBJ2-7, with 8 bases lining up with TRBD2. V shed 6 bases, J shed 12 bases, and the junction held 22 bases outside the gene matches. This CDR3 spans 16 amino acids. From germline, CDR1 is MNHEY and CDR2 SVGEGT.

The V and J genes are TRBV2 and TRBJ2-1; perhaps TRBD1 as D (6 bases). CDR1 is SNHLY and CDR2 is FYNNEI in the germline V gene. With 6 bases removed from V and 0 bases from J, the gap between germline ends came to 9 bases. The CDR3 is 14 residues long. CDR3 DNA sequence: TGTGCCAGCAGGGCACAGGGCTCCTACAATGAGCAGTTCTTC. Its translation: CASRAQGSYNEQFF.

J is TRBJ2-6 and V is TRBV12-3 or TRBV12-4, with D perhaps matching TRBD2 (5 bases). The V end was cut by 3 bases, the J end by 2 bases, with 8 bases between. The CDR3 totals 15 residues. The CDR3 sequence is CASSFGVPGANVLTF. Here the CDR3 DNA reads TGTGCCAGCAGTTTCGGGGTTCCTGGGGCCAACGTCCTGACTTTC.

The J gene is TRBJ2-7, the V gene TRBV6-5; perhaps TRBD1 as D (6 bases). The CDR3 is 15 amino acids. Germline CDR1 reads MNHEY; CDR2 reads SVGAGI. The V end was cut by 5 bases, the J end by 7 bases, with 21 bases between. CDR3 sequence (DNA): TGTGCCAGCAGTATCGAGGACAGAGCGTTGGATGAGCAGTACTTC. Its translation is CASSIEDRALDEQYF.

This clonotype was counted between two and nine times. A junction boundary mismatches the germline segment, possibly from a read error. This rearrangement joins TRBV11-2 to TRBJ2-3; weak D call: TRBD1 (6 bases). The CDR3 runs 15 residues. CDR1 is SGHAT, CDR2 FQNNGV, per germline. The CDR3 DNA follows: TGTGCCAGCAGCTTACTACAGGGCCCTCCAGAAACGCAGTATTTT. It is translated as CASSLLQGPPETQYF. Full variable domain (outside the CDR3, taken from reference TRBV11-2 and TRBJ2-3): EAGVAQSPRYKIIEKRQSVAFWCNPISGHATLYWYQQILGQGPKLLIQFQNNGVVDDSQLPKDRFSAERLKGVDSTLKIQPAKLEDSAVYLCASSLLQGPPETQYFGPGTRLTVL.

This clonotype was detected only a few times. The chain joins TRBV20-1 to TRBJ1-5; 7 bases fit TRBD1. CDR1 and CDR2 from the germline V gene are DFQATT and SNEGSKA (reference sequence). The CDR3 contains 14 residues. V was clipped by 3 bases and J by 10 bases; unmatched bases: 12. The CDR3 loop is CSASVRDSQRPQHF. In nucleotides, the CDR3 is TGCAGTGCTAGCGTGAGGGACAGTCAGCGACCCCAGCATTTT.

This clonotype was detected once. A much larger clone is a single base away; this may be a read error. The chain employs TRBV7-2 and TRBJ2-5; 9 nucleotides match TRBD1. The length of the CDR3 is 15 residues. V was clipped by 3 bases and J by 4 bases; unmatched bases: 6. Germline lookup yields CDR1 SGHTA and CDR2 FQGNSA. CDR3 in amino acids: CASSFQDRGPETQYF. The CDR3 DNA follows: TGTGCCAGCAGCTTCCAGGACAGGGGACCAGAGACCCAGTACTTC.

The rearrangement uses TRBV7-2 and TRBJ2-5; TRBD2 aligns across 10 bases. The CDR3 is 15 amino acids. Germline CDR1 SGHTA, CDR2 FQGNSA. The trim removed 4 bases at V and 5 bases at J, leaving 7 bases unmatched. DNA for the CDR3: TGTGCCAGCAGCTCAGCGGGAGGGCCCTCGGAGACCCAGTACTTC. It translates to CASSSAGGPSETQYF.

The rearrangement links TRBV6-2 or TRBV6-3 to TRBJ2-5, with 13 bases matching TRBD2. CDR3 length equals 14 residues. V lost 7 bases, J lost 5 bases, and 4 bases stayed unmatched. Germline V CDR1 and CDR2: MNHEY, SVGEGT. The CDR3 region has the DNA TGTGCCAGCAAGGGGACTAGCGGGATTGAGACCCAGTACTTC. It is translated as CASKGTSGIETQYF.

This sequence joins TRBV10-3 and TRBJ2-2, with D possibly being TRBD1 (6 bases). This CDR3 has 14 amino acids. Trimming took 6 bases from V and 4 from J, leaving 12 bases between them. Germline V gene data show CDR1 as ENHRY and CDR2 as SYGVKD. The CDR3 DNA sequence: TGTGCCATCAGCGGGGACACCAGCACCGGGGAGCTGTTTTTT. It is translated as CAISGDTSTGELFF.

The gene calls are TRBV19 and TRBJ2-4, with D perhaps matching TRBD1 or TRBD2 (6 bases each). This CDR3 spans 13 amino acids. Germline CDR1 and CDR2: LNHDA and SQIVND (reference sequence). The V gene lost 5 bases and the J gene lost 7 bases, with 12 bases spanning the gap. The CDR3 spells CASSPRDTNIQYF. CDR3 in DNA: TGTGCCAGTAGTCCGCGGGACACCAACATTCAGTACTTC.

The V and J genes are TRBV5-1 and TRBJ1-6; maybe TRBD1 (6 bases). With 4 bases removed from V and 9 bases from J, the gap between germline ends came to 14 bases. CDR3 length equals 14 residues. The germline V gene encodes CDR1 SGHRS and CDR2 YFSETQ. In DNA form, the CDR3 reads TGCGCCAGCAGCCCGAGGACAGAGAGTTCACCCCTCCACTTT. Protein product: CASSPRTESSPLHF.

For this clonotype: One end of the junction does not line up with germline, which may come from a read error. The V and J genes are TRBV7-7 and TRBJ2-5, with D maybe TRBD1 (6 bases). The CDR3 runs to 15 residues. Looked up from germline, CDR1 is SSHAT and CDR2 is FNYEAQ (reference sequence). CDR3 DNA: TGTGCTAGCAGCTTAGAGGCAGGGGTTACGGAGACCCAGTACTTC. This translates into CASSLEAGVTETQYF.

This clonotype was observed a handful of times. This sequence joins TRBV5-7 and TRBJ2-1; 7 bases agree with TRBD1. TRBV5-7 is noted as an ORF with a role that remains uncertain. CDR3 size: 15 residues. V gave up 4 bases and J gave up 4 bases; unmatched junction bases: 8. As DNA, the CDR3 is TGTGCCAGCAGCCTTGGACAGGTCCTTTACAATGAGCAGTTCTTC. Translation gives CASSLGQVLYNEQFF.

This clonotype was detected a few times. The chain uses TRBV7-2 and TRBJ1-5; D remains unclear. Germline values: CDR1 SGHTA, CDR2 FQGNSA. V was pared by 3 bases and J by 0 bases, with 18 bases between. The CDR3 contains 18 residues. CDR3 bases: TGTGCCAGCAGCTTCCCGGGAGGGTGGCCGTATAGCAATCAGCCCCAGCATTTT. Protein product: CASSFPGGWPYSNQPQHF. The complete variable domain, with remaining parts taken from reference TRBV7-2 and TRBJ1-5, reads GAGVSQSPSNKVTEKGKDVELRCDPISGHTALYWYRQSLGQGLEFLIYFQGNSAPDKSGLPSDRFSAERTGGSVSTLTIQRTQQEDSAVYLCASSFPGGWPYSNQPQHFGDGTRLSIL.